This entry lists 15 T cell receptor beta chains sequenced from one sample in a study of cytomegalovirus exposure and HLA in healthy donors. The PCR was carried out with 60 Vbeta primers and 13 Jbeta primers. The repertoire was sequenced with immunoSEQ multiplex PCR; TCRdb's copy has only in-frame clones and lacks some. This sample has around 110,000 clones, with 79% found just once. The sequenced sample consisted of PBMCs. These receptors were obtained from a young man in good health and CMV-seropositive.

The chain joins TRBV6-1 to TRBJ2-7; possible D gene TRBD1, 6 bases. The germline gives CDR1 MNHNS, CDR2 SASEGT. Trimming cost V 4 bases and J 6 bases, with 16 bases left between them. This CDR3 is built from 14 residues. The CDR3 protein is CASSGSTGPIEQYF. CDR3 DNA sequence: TGTGCCAGCAGTGGATCCACAGGGCCGATCGAGCAGTACTTC.

The gene calls are TRBV6-6 and TRBJ2-5; 7 nucleotides align to TRBD1. CDR3 length: 14 amino acids. Germline CDR1 MNHNY, CDR2 SVGAGI (reference sequence). The ends lost 6 bases at V and 5 bases at J; junction bases unmatched: 9. In DNA form, the CDR3 reads TGTGCCAGCAGATCGACAGGGCGCGGGGAGACCCAGTACTTC. It translates to CASRSTGRGETQYF.

A few counts support this clone. The chain uses TRBV30 and TRBJ1-2; 7 nucleotides agree with TRBD1. This CDR3 is built from 14 residues. After removal of 2 bases from V and 8 bases from J, the junction contained 11 bases not matched to a gene. CDR1 is GTSNPN and CDR2 is SVGIG in the germline V gene (reference sequence). The CDR3 DNA follows: TGTGCCTGGAGTACCACCGACAGGGTCAGGGGCTACACCTTC. This codes for CAWSTTDRVRGYTF.

This chain joins TRBV6-6 and TRBJ2-4; TRBD1 matches 9 bases. The CDR3 runs to 12 residues. Per the germline V gene, CDR1 is MNHNY and CDR2 is SVGAGI (reference sequence). The V segment lost 6 bases and the J segment 6 bases; nucleotides outside the gene matches: 0. CDR3 sequence: CASRTGGNIQYF. CDR3 nucleotides: TGTGCCAGCAGGACAGGGGGAAACATTCAGTACTTC.

The chain is built from TRBV28 and TRBJ2-7; 7 bases are a match to TRBD2. This CDR3 contains 13 residues. Germline lookup yields CDR1 MDHEN and CDR2 SYDVKM. The junction had 2 bases not matched to a gene; V was cut back by 6 bases and J by 0 bases. CDR3 nucleotides: TGTGCCAGCAGGGGGGGGAACTCCTACGAGCAGTACTTC. As protein: CASRGGNSYEQYF.

This chain uses TRBV30 with TRBJ2-7; TRBD1 matches 10 bases. The CDR3 covers 15 residues. V was pared by 0 bases and J by 3 bases, with 5 bases of the junction left unmatched. The germline V gene has CDR1 GTSNPN and CDR2 SVGIG (reference sequence). As DNA, the CDR3 is TGTGCCTGGAGTGTACTATGGGACAGGGGCTACGAGCAGTACTTC. Amino acids: CAWSVLWDRGYEQYF.

The chain carries TRBV10-2 and TRBJ2-7, with 12 positions matching TRBD2. This CDR3 has 18 amino acids. Germline-derived CDR1 and CDR2 are WSHSY and SAAADI. Trimming took 3 bases from V and 5 from J; bases not matched to a gene: 14. This CDR3 reads CASSDLKGASGRAHEQYF. The CDR3 region has the DNA TGCGCCAGCAGTGACCTCAAAGGGGCTAGCGGGAGGGCTCACGAGCAGTACTTC.

The chain uses TRBV4-3 and TRBJ1-2; 8 nucleotides align to TRBD1. Germline V lookup: CDR1 LGHNA, CDR2 YSLEER. The ends lost 4 bases at V and 8 bases at J; junction bases unmatched: 12. The CDR3 runs 15 residues. This CDR3 reads CASSPDRGLMWGYTF. CDR3 nucleotides: TGCGCCAGCAGCCCAGACAGGGGATTGATGTGGGGCTACACCTTC.

The chain combines TRBV5-1 with TRBJ2-1, with 13 nucleotides matching TRBD2. Germline-derived CDR1 and CDR2 are SGHRS and YFSETQ. The V and J ends lost 6 bases and 8 bases, in that order; junction bases with no gene match: 8. The CDR3 extends over 15 amino acids. Here the CDR3 reads CASTETSGGADEQFF. The DNA for the CDR3 is TGCGCCAGCACGGAAACTAGCGGGGGGGCCGATGAGCAGTTCTTC.

This clone was recorded a few times. V gene TRBV7-3 combines with J gene TRBJ2-2; no reliable D call. This CDR3 has 13 residues. From germline, CDR1 is SGHTA and CDR2 FQGTGA. Trimming pared 5 bases from V and 0 bases from J, leaving 4 bases between. The CDR3 loop reads CASSRANTGELFF. CDR3 sequence (DNA): TGTGCCAGCAGCCGAGCGAACACCGGGGAGCTGTTTTTT.

V usage is TRBV7-9 and J usage is TRBJ2-1; D uncertain. This CDR3 has 14 amino acids. The germline CDR1 and CDR2 sequences are SEHNR and FQNEAQ (reference sequence). Trimming stripped 1 base from V and 10 bases from J, with 14 bases between. The CDR3 bases are TGTGCCAGCAGCTTAGTAGGTCGAAACGGGGAGCAGTTCTTC. It encodes CASSLVGRNGEQFF. Drawing the rest from reference TRBV7-9 and TRBJ2-1, the complete variable domain is DTGVSQNPRHKITKRGQNVTFRCDPISEHNRLYWYRQTLGQGPEFLTYFQNEAQLEKSRLLSDRFSAERPKGSFSTLEIQRTEQGDSAMYLCASSLVGRNGEQFFGPGTRLTVL.

This clone was detected a few times. The chain is built from TRBV15 and TRBJ1-1, with a weak D call TRBD1 (6 bases). Germline CDR1 is LNHNV and CDR2 is YYDKDF (reference sequence). This CDR3 is built from 18 residues. Trimming left V 0 bases short and J 1 base short, with 18 bases between. The CDR3 region has the DNA TGTGCCACCAGCAGAGAAGGCCCCAGGGGAGAAGGGAACACTGAAGCTTTCTTT. It is translated as CATSREGPRGEGNTEAFF.

The rearrangement uses TRBV5-1 and TRBJ2-1, with 7 bases aligning to TRBD2. Germline lookup yields CDR1 SGHRS and CDR2 YFSETQ. The CDR3 runs to 19 residues. J was trimmed by 2 bases and V by 0 bases; bases with no gene match: 14. CDR3 region: CASSLAPQVRLAAYNEQFF. DNA of the CDR3: TGCGCCAGCAGCTTGGCCCCCCAAGTACGGCTAGCGGCCTACAATGAGCAGTTCTTC.

The CDR3 spells CASSPIQQFSGANVLTF. The CDR3 coding sequence is TGTGCCAGCTCACCGATACAGCAGTTCTCTGGGGCCAACGTCCTGACTTTC. The rearrangement links TRBV18 to TRBJ2-6; D not resolved. Trimming pared 3 bases from V and 0 bases from J, leaving 12 bases between. The CDR3 consists of 17 residues. Germline V gene sequence: CDR1 KGHSH, CDR2 LQKENI.

The CDR3 reads CASSPGTGGSYEQYF. The CDR3 DNA follows: TGTGCCAGCTCACCCGGGACAGGGGGGTCCTACGAGCAGTACTTC. The chain combines TRBV18 with TRBJ2-7, with 11 bases fitting TRBD1. Germline lookup yields CDR1 KGHSH and CDR2 LQKENI. There are 15 residues in the CDR3. The ends lost 3 bases at V and 1 base at J; junction bases unmatched: 2.